This entry lists 26 T cell receptor beta chains sequenced from one sample in a study of circulating CD8 cells and anti-PD-1 response in melanoma. Each library started from around 14 ng of total RNA using the QIAseq Immune Repertoire TCR panel. TCRdb redid the calling of the reads with MiXCR, one entry per CDR3 protein. Of more than 950 distinct CDR3 sequences in the sample, 7.5% to 10% were seen once. From live CD3+CD8+TCRalphabeta+ cells, four PD-1 and/or TIGIT subsets were sorted. The material was CD8+ T cells from PBMCs, obtained at baseline or after one month of anti-PD-1 therapy (not recorded which). These receptors came from a human donor with melanoma.

This clonotype was recorded a few times. This chain joins TRBV9 and TRBJ2-7, with 8 positions matching TRBD1. The junction had 17 bases not matched to a gene; V was cut back by 3 bases and J by 3 bases. The germline gives CDR1 SGDLS, CDR2 YYNGEE. The CDR3 runs 18 residues. The CDR3 DNA reads TGTGCCAGCAGCGAGGGAGGAATCGGGACAGGAGGGGACTACGAGCAGTACTTC. Its translation is CASSEGGIGTGGDYEQYF.

This clonotype counts as medium-sized. One end of the junction fails to match germline, which may point to a read error. V gene TRBV4-3 combines with J gene TRBJ2-7; 11 nucleotides align to TRBD1. CDR1 and CDR2 from the germline V gene are LGHNA and YSLEER. The CDR3 length is 15 residues. CDR3 residues: CASTLSGQGAHEQYF. CDR3 in DNA: TGTGCCAGCACCTTAAGCGGACAGGGGGCCCACGAGCAGTACTTC.

This clonotype is categorized as medium-sized. As DNA, the CDR3 is TGTGCCAGCAGTTCGGGACTAGCGGGGCGCACAGATACGCAGTATTTT. It is translated as CASSSGLAGRTDTQYF. The rearrangement joins TRBV28 to TRBJ2-3; 13 bases are shared with TRBD2. Germline V gene sequence: CDR1 MDHEN, CDR2 SYDVKM. The V and J ends lost 4 bases and 1 base, in that order; junction bases with no gene match: 2. This CDR3 is built from 16 residues. Complete variable domain (other parts from reference TRBV28 and TRBJ2-3): DVKVTQSSRYLVKRTGEKVFLECVQDMDHENMFWYRQDPGLGLRLIYFSYDVKMKEKGDIPEGYSVSREKKERFSLILESASTNQTSMYLCASSSGLAGRTDTQYFGPGTRLTVL.

About this clonotype itself: The CDR3 ends on some other residue instead of the conserved phenylalanine or tryptophan, so this is likely a read error. The chain couples TRBV19 to TRBJ2-1; D possibly uses TRBD1 or TRBD2 (6 bases each). This CDR3 spans 13 amino acids. The V end lost 6 bases, the J end lost 6 bases, and 12 bases lay between the germline ends. In germline, CDR1 is LNHDA, CDR2 SQIVND (reference sequence). CDR3 nucleotides: TGTGCCAGTAGCGGGCCGGGGGCCAATGAGCAGTTCTCC. Its translation: CASSGPGANEQFS.

This clonotype ranks as large. This chain joins TRBV16 and TRBJ2-1; 8 nucleotides line up with TRBD1. CDR3 length: 16 residues. In germline, CDR1 is KGHSY, CDR2 FQNENV. With 4 bases clipped from V and 4 bases from J, the junction kept 9 bases outside the gene matches. This chain's CDR3 is CASSLEQGASYNEQFF. The CDR3 nucleotides read TGTGCCAGCAGCCTTGAGCAGGGGGCCTCTTACAATGAGCAGTTCTTC. The full variable domain, rest sourced from reference TRBV16 and TRBJ2-1, is GEEVAQTPKHLVRGEGQKAKLYCAPIKGHSYVFWYQQVLKNEFKFLISFQNENVFDETGMPKERFSAKCLPNSPCSLEIQATKLEDSAVYFCASSLEQGASYNEQFFGPGTRLTVL.

This clonotype is labeled as medium-sized. The CDR3 region is CASSWAGSRNEQFF. CDR3 sequence (DNA): TGTGCCAGCAGCTGGGCAGGGTCTAGGAATGAGCAGTTCTTC. The genes are TRBV7-2 and TRBJ2-1, with a possible D match to TRBD1 (5 bases). The CDR3 is made up of 14 amino acids. Germline V gives CDR1 SGHTA, CDR2 FQGNSA. V lost 4 bases and J 7 bases, leaving 14 bases between the germline ends.

This clonotype rates as medium-sized. This chain uses TRBV11-2 with TRBJ1-2; D uncertain. The germline V gene has CDR1 SGHAT and CDR2 FQNNGV. V lost 5 bases, J lost 6 bases, and 16 bases lay in between. The CDR3 loop spans 14 amino acids. The chain's CDR3 is CASSHLPRVDGYTF. The CDR3 DNA reads TGTGCCAGCAGCCATCTCCCCCGTGTCGATGGCTACACCTTC.

By its share, this clonotype is medium-sized. This sequence joins TRBV27 and TRBJ2-7; D possibly matches TRBD1 or TRBD2 (5 bases each). Trimming took off 5 bases at V and 9 bases at J, with 17 bases between the two ends. Germline V gene sequence: CDR1 MNHEY, CDR2 SMNVEV (reference sequence). This CDR3 is 13 amino acids long. CDR3 coding DNA: TGTGCCAGCAGTCCGGGACCGTGGGTAGCGCAGTACTTC. It codes for CASSPGPWVAQYF.

This clonotype is labeled medium-sized. The chain has TRBV19 and TRBJ2-1; 15 bases fit TRBD2. Germline V gene sequence: CDR1 LNHDA, CDR2 SQIVND (reference sequence). The CDR3 loop spans 15 amino acids. The trim removed 4 bases at V and 10 bases at J, leaving 5 bases unmatched. The CDR3 region has the DNA TGTGCCAGTAGTAGGACTAGCGGGGGGGCCGAGGAGCAGTTCTTC. Protein sequence: CASSRTSGGAEEQFF. The variable domain in full, with the rest retrieved from reference TRBV19 and TRBJ2-1, is DGGITQSPKYLFRKEGQNVTLSCEQNLNHDAMYWYRQDPGQGLRLIYYSQIVNDFQKGDIAEGYSVSREKKESFPLTVTSAQKNPTAFYLCASSRTSGGAEEQFFGPGTRLTVL.

This sequence joins TRBV12-3 or TRBV12-4 and TRBJ2-7; D is perhaps TRBD1 (5 bases). The CDR3 spans 13 residues. V lost 5 bases to trimming and J lost 2 bases, with 10 bases between them. Here the CDR3 DNA reads TGTGCCAGCAGTCGACAGTCAGCCTACGAGCAGTACTTC. Its protein product is CASSRQSAYEQYF.

CDR3 in DNA: TGTGCCAGTAGCCCAACTTTTCGGGGGGGCCCCTACGAGCAGTACTTC. Protein product: CASSPTFRGGPYEQYF. This chain links TRBV19 with TRBJ2-7, with TRBD2 matching over 8 bases. In germline, CDR1 is LNHDA, CDR2 SQIVND (reference sequence). With 6 bases clipped from V and 2 bases from J, the junction kept 12 bases outside the gene matches. The CDR3 spans 16 residues.

The chain recombines TRBV12-3 or TRBV12-4 with TRBJ2-2; TRBD1 aligns across 7 bases. The J segment lost 6 bases and the V segment lost 5 bases, leaving 0 bases of the junction unmatched. The CDR3 runs to 12 residues. The CDR3 spells CASSQGAGELFF. The CDR3 nucleotides read TGTGCCAGCAGTCAGGGGGCCGGGGAGCTGTTTTTT.

By sample fraction, this clonotype is medium-sized (0.01 to 0.1%). This chain joins TRBV9 and TRBJ1-5; D is unresolved. The CDR3 contains 14 residues. V dropped 4 bases and J dropped 0 bases, with 8 bases sitting between them. Germline lookup yields CDR1 SGDLS and CDR2 YYNGEE. The CDR3 region is CASSPVASNQPQHF. In nucleotides, the CDR3 is TGTGCCAGCAGCCCCGTAGCTAGCAATCAGCCCCAGCATTTT.

By frequency in the sample, this clonotype is medium-sized. The rearrangement joins TRBV27 to TRBJ1-2; possible D gene TRBD1, 6 bases. This CDR3 is 15 amino acids long. Germline V lookup: CDR1 MNHEY, CDR2 SMNVEV (reference sequence). Deletions cut 5 bases from V and 4 bases from J, with 17 bases between. CDR3 sequence: CASSTPGATFYGYTF. CDR3 sequence (DNA): TGTGCCAGCAGTACCCCAGGGGCCACCTTCTATGGCTACACCTTC.

This clonotype is judged medium-sized. This chain connects TRBV7-3 to TRBJ2-3; 7 bases align to TRBD1. This CDR3 is built from 16 residues. Trimming took 5 bases from V and 0 from J; bases not matched to a gene: 8. Germline V gene lookup returns CDR1 SGHTA and CDR2 FQGTGA. The CDR3 DNA is TGTGCCAGCAGCCCAGGGGGATGGGCTAGCACAGATACGCAGTATTTT. Its protein is CASSPGGWASTDTQYF. The whole variable domain, filled in from reference TRBV7-3 and TRBJ2-3, reads GAGVSQTPSNKVTEKGKYVELRCDPISGHTALYWYRQSLGQGPEFLIYFQGTGAADDSGLPNDRFFAVRPEGSVSTLKIQRTERGDSAVYLCASSPGGWASTDTQYFGPGTRLTVL.

Within the sample, this clonotype is hyperexpanded. The chain recombines TRBV25-1 with TRBJ2-1; 10 bases fit TRBD2. Germline CDR1 reads MGHDK; CDR2 reads SYGVNS. This CDR3 is built from 17 residues. Germline trimming cut 3 bases from V and 8 bases from J; bases unmatched to any gene: 13. CDR3 nucleotides: TGTGCCAGCAGTGAGGTAGCGGGGGGCCCCCGTTCGGATGAGCAGTTCTTC. This encodes CASSEVAGGPRSDEQFF.

In this sample, this clonotype turned up a few times. The chain joins TRBV27 to TRBJ2-3; 11 nucleotides align to TRBD1. CDR3 size: 14 residues. Per the germline V gene, CDR1 is MNHEY and CDR2 is SMNVEV (reference sequence). V lost 3 bases and J lost 4; bases outside the gene matches: 0. The CDR3 DNA sequence: TGTGCCAGCAGTTTGGGACAGGGGGCAGATACGCAGTATTTT. This codes for CASSLGQGADTQYF.

This clonotype is judged medium-sized. The V call is TRBV11-2, the J call TRBJ1-1; tentatively, D is TRBD1 (5 bases). The V end lost 1 base, the J end lost 1 base, and 7 bases lay between the germline ends. The CDR3 is 14 amino acids. Germline CDR1 reads SGHAT; CDR2 reads FQNNGV. This CDR3 reads CASSLVRANTEAFF. In nucleotides, the CDR3 is TGTGCCAGCAGCTTAGTCAGGGCGAACACTGAAGCTTTCTTT.

To note about this clonotype: This may be a read error, as it is one base from a much larger clone. The chain combines TRBV3-1 with TRBJ1-1; possible D gene TRBD1, 6 bases. The CDR3 spans 14 residues. V dropped 1 base and J dropped 3 bases, with 9 bases sitting between them. Germline assignment: CDR1 LGHDT and CDR2 YNNKEL (reference sequence). Here the CDR3 reads CASSQGTVDTEAFF. DNA for the CDR3: TGTGCCAGCAGCCAAGGGACAGTGGACACTGAAGCTTTCTTT.

This chain connects TRBV7-9 to TRBJ2-6; D remains unclear. Germline values: CDR1 SEHNR, CDR2 FQNEAQ (reference sequence). There are 15 residues in the CDR3. V lost 3 bases to trimming and J lost 2 bases, with 8 bases between them. The CDR3, as DNA: TGTGCCAGCAGCTTCCCACCAACTGGGGCCAACGTCCTGACTTTC. It is translated as CASSFPPTGANVLTF.

The gene calls are TRBV19 and TRBJ2-7; tentatively, D is TRBD1 (6 bases). Trimming cost V 3 bases and J 6 bases, with 12 bases left between them. The CDR3 runs to 13 residues. Germline values: CDR1 LNHDA, CDR2 SQIVND (reference sequence). In DNA, the CDR3 is TGTGCCAGTAGTATGGGGGCTCAGAGCGAGCAGTACTTC. Residues: CASSMGAQSEQYF.

This clonotype was seen more than once but under ten times. The chain recombines TRBV25-1 with TRBJ2-3; D gene ambiguous. The V end lost 1 base, the J end lost 7 bases, and 3 bases lay between the germline ends. Looked up from germline, CDR1 is MGHDK and CDR2 is SYGVNS. This CDR3 has 11 residues. CDR3 protein: CASSESYTQYF. The CDR3 coding sequence is TGTGCCAGCAGTGAATCGTATACGCAGTATTTT.

This clonotype has just a few counts. J is TRBJ1-2 and V is TRBV30; 7 bases are a match to TRBD1. The J segment lost 6 bases and the V segment lost 5 bases, leaving 6 bases of the junction unmatched. There are 12 residues in the CDR3. Looked up from germline, CDR1 is GTSNPN and CDR2 is SVGIG (reference sequence). This CDR3 reads CAWDEGAHGYTF. The CDR3, as DNA: TGTGCCTGGGACGAGGGGGCCCATGGCTACACCTTC.

This clonotype is deemed medium-sized. V is TRBV27 and J is TRBJ2-7, with 8 nucleotides matching TRBD2. J was trimmed by 2 bases and V by 3 bases; bases with no gene match: 3. CDR3 length: 14 amino acids. Germline CDR1 is MNHEY and CDR2 is SMNVEV (reference sequence). The CDR3 loop is CASSFSGGAYEQYF. The CDR3 coding sequence is TGTGCCAGCAGTTTTTCCGGGGGGGCCTACGAGCAGTACTTC.

This clonotype is deemed medium-sized (0.01 to 0.1%). The genes are TRBV4-3 and TRBJ1-2, with D uncertain. CDR3 length: 15 amino acids. V dropped 4 bases and J dropped 3 bases, with 15 bases sitting between them. The germline V gene encodes CDR1 LGHNA and CDR2 YSLEER. The CDR3 spells CASSPEVGGHYGYTF. The CDR3 nucleotides are TGCGCCAGCAGCCCCGAGGTGGGCGGACACTATGGCTACACCTTC.

By sample share, this clonotype is medium-sized. This rearrangement joins TRBV18 to TRBJ2-1; 12 bases are a match to TRBD2. Trimming removed 4 bases from V and 0 bases from J; junction bases left unmatched: 16. This CDR3 is 21 amino acids long. Germline CDR1 and CDR2: KGHSH and LQKENI. The DNA of the CDR3 is TGTGCCAGCTCACGTTCCCTAGCGGGGGGGCCCCTACCAAGCTCCTACAATGAGCAGTTCTTC. This encodes CASSRSLAGGPLPSSYNEQFF.